The 21 T cell receptor beta chains below all came from one sample that was sequenced in a study of radiotherapy plus CTLA-4 blockade in lung cancer. Sequenced by immunoSEQ multiplex PCR; TCRdb stores in-frame clones only, minus some. Here the sample spans 120,000 or so clones, 75% to 90% being singletons. The specimen comprised peripheral blood, sampled from a patient treated with radiotherapy plus ipilimumab. These receptors all stem from a human donor with non-small cell lung cancer that progressed on radiotherapy plus ipilimumab.

The V gene is TRBV5-1, the J gene TRBJ2-5, with 13 bases matching TRBD2. V lost 4 bases and J lost 2; bases outside the gene matches: 14. CDR1 SGHRS and CDR2 YFSETQ come from the germline V gene. CDR3 length equals 19 residues. The CDR3 bases are TGCGCCAGCAGCCCCTCGAGACTAGCGGGAGGCTTGGTACAAGAGACCCAGTACTTC. Residues: CASSPSRLAGGLVQETQYF.

The chain carries TRBV19 and TRBJ1-2; D is undetermined. CDR3 length: 12 amino acids. Germline V gives CDR1 LNHDA, CDR2 SQIVND (reference sequence). With 3 bases removed from V and 8 bases from J, the gap between germline ends came to 10 bases. In DNA, the CDR3 is TGTGCCAGTAGTATTTTGCTTGGGGGCTACACCTTC. Its translation: CASSILLGGYTF.

V is TRBV5-8 and J is TRBJ2-7, with D hard to call. CDR3 length: 13 residues. V lost 1 base, J lost 5 bases, and 10 bases lay in between. Germline V gene data show CDR1 as SGHTS and CDR2 as YDEGEE. For the CDR3, the DNA is TGTGCCAGCAGCTTGCGGAGCGATGACGAGCAGTACTTC. Amino acid sequence: CASSLRSDDEQYF.

The chain carries TRBV27 and TRBJ1-2, with 9 positions matching TRBD1. The CDR3 spans 14 residues. Trimming cost V 5 bases and J 8 bases; bases outside gene matches: 9. Germline values: CDR1 MNHEY, CDR2 SMNVEV (reference sequence). CDR3 loop: CASSRRDREGGYTF. As DNA, the CDR3 is TGTGCCAGCAGTCGGCGGGACAGGGAGGGAGGCTACACCTTC.

The rearrangement uses TRBV18 and TRBJ2-2; unclear D gene. The CDR3 covers 13 residues. Trimming removed 3 bases at V and 6 bases at J, with 8 bases between. CDR1 is KGHSH and CDR2 is LQKENI in the germline V gene. The DNA of the CDR3 is TGTGCCAGCTCACCCTTGTTTTCCGGGGAGCTGTTTTTT. Its protein product is CASSPLFSGELFF.

V and J are TRBV5-4 and TRBJ2-7; TRBD2 agrees at 7 bases. Germline V gene lookup returns CDR1 SGHNT and CDR2 YYREEE (reference sequence). Losses at the gene ends were 3 bases for V and 6 bases for J; bases not matched to a gene: 12. The CDR3 spans 15 residues. The CDR3 sequence is CASSWVGREAGEQYF. The CDR3, as DNA: TGTGCCAGCAGCTGGGTGGGTCGGGAGGCCGGCGAGCAGTACTTC. Based on the CDR3 plus reference TRBV5-4 and TRBJ2-7, the full variable domain is ETGVTQSPTHLIKTRGQQVTLRCSSQSGHNTVSWYQQALGQGPQFIFQYYREEENGRGNFPPRFSGLQFPNYSSELNVNALELDDSALYLCASSWVGREAGEQYFGPGTRLTVT.

About this clone itself: One end of the junction is discordant with germline, which a read error may explain. The same CDR3 is also encoded by other DNA sequences in this sample. The chain recombines TRBV5-1 with TRBJ2-1, with D perhaps matching TRBD2 (5 bases). The germline V gene encodes CDR1 SGHRS and CDR2 YFSETQ. The length of the CDR3 is 13 residues. CDR3: CASSLGSDNEQFF. CDR3 DNA sequence: TGTGCCAGCAGCCTGGGTAGCGACAATGAGCAGTTCTTC. Based on the CDR3 plus reference TRBV5-1 and TRBJ2-1, the full variable domain is KAGVTQTPRYLIKTRGQQVTLSCSPISGHRSVSWYQQTPGQGLQFLFEYFSETQRNKGNFPGRFSGRQFSNSRSEMNVSTLELGDSALYLCASSLGSDNEQFFGPGTRLTVL.

The CDR3 is CASSFPGARQETQYF. In DNA, the CDR3 is TGTGCCAGCAGCTTCCCGGGGGCTCGCCAAGAGACCCAGTACTTC. The V call is TRBV5-4, the J call TRBJ2-5; either TRBD1 or TRBD2 may fit D (6 bases each). CDR1 is SGHNT and CDR2 is YYREEE in the germline V gene (reference sequence). V was shortened by 2 bases and J by 1 base, with 12 bases between the two germline ends. The CDR3 has 15 amino acids. Based on the CDR3 plus reference TRBV5-4 and TRBJ2-5, the full variable domain is ETGVTQSPTHLIKTRGQQVTLRCSSQSGHNTVSWYQQALGQGPQFIFQYYREEENGRGNFPPRFSGLQFPNYSSELNVNALELDDSALYLCASSFPGARQETQYFGPGTRLLVL.

The rearrangement links TRBV6-1 to TRBJ2-5; tentative D call: TRBD2 (5 bases). Germline-derived CDR1 and CDR2 are MNHNS and SASEGT. With 8 bases removed from V and 4 bases from J, the gap between germline ends came to 17 bases. This CDR3 is 14 amino acids long. CDR3 sequence: CASLVGGIGETQYF. The CDR3 nucleotides are TGTGCCAGCTTGGTAGGAGGAATAGGAGAGACCCAGTACTTC.

This chain uses TRBV29-1 with TRBJ2-5, with TRBD1 identical over 7 bases. J lost 1 base, V lost 8 bases, and 16 bases had no gene match. Per the germline V gene, CDR1 is SQVTM and CDR2 is ANQGSEA. CDR3 length: 16 residues. In DNA, the CDR3 is TGCAGCACGTCCTCAGGGACAGCACCGAGCCAAGAGACCCAGTACTTC. As protein: CSTSSGTAPSQETQYF.

This rearrangement joins TRBV11-2 to TRBJ2-1, with 8 nucleotides matching TRBD1. Germline loops: CDR1 SGHAT, CDR2 FQNNGV. This CDR3 is 17 amino acids long. V lost 5 bases and J lost 1; bases outside the gene matches: 10. In nucleotides, the CDR3 is TGTGCCAGCAGCCCGCGGACAGGGCCGCTATCCTACAATGAGCAGTTCTTC. Protein product: CASSPRTGPLSYNEQFF.

The chain joins TRBV4-1 to TRBJ1-5; D is perhaps TRBD1 (6 bases). This CDR3 is 17 amino acids long. Per germline, CDR1 MGHRA and CDR2 YSYEKL. The V gene lost 2 bases and the J gene lost 6 bases, with 20 bases spanning the gap. CDR3 in amino acids: CASSQIGMGGAGQPQHF. CDR3 in DNA: TGCGCCAGCAGCCAAATTGGTATGGGGGGCGCGGGTCAGCCCCAGCATTTT.

The V call is TRBV7-8, the J call TRBJ2-3; TRBD2 agrees at 11 bases. V gave up 4 bases and J gave up 0 bases; unmatched junction bases: 6. Germline V gene data show CDR1 as SGHVS and CDR2 as FQNEAQ. CDR3 length equals 17 residues. The DNA of the CDR3 is TGTGCCAGCAGCTCCACGGGACTAGCGGCGAGCACAGATACGCAGTATTTT. It encodes CASSSTGLAASTDTQYF.

The rearrangement uses TRBV10-3 and TRBJ2-1, with TRBD2 identical over 14 bases. The germline gives CDR1 ENHRY, CDR2 SYGVKD. CDR3 length: 16 residues. Germline trimming cut 7 bases from V and 9 bases from J; bases unmatched to any gene: 11. DNA of the CDR3: TGTGCCATCAAGAAATTGGGACTAGCGGGAGAGGCTGAGCAGTTCTTC. Protein: CAIKKLGLAGEAEQFF.

The V and J genes are TRBV10-3 and TRBJ2-5; 10 nucleotides match TRBD2. Looked up from germline, CDR1 is ENHRY and CDR2 is SYGVKD. This CDR3 has 17 amino acids. The trim removed 5 bases at V and 3 bases at J, leaving 12 bases unmatched. DNA for the CDR3: TGTGCCATCAGTAATCCGGGACTAGCGCGAGGGGAAGAGACCCAGTACTTC. It specifies CAISNPGLARGEETQYF.

V usage is TRBV5-1 and J usage is TRBJ2-1; no clear D gene. This CDR3 has 14 residues. Between the trimmed V and J ends, which lost 0 bases and 5 bases, there was a span of 9 bases. Looked up from germline, CDR1 is SGHRS and CDR2 is YFSETQ. CDR3 DNA sequence: TGCGCCAGCAGCTTGGTAGGGCAAAACAATGAGCAGTTCTTC. Translating gives CASSLVGQNNEQFF.

V gene TRBV7-9 combines with J gene TRBJ2-1; 7 bases line up with TRBD1. The length of the CDR3 is 17 residues. Germline V gives CDR1 SEHNR, CDR2 FQNEAQ (reference sequence). J was trimmed by 3 bases and V by 5 bases; bases with no gene match: 13. CDR3 in DNA: TGTGCCAGCAGCCATTACGGGACCGGGACAGTCTACAATGAGCAGTTCTTC. It specifies CASSHYGTGTVYNEQFF.

This chain uses TRBV2 with TRBJ1-5; tentatively, D is TRBD1 (5 bases). Per germline, CDR1 SNHLY and CDR2 FYNNEI. The CDR3 consists of 14 residues. V was cut by 6 bases and J by 4 bases, with 13 bases left in between. Here the CDR3 DNA reads TGTGCCAGCAGCCCTGGGGACCGAAATCAGCCCCAGCATTTT. The encoded protein is CASSPGDRNQPQHF.

This rearrangement joins TRBV2 to TRBJ2-1, with a possible D match to TRBD2 (6 bases). The CDR3 totals 12 residues. Germline CDR1 reads SNHLY; CDR2 reads FYNNEI. V lost 10 bases to trimming and J lost 8 bases, with 15 bases between them. CDR3 nucleotide sequence: TGTGCCACCATGGGACTTTCCGATGAGCAGTTCTTC. This sequence encodes CATMGLSDEQFF. The variable domain in full, with the rest retrieved from reference TRBV2 and TRBJ2-1, is EPEVTQTPSHQVTQMGQEVILRCVPISNHLYFYWYRQILGQKVEFLVSFYNNEISEKSEIFDDQFSVERPDGSNFTLKIRSTKLEDSAMYFCATMGLSDEQFFGPGTRLTVL.

The chain joins TRBV30 to TRBJ1-3; D gene ambiguous. Germline V lookup: CDR1 GTSNPN, CDR2 SVGIG (reference sequence). Trimming stripped 0 bases from V and 0 bases from J, with 9 bases between. The length of the CDR3 is 15 residues. CDR3 sequence (DNA): TGTGCCTGGAGTGTTGGGCTGAACTCTGGAAACACCATATATTTT. Amino acid sequence: CAWSVGLNSGNTIYF.

This clone was seen only once. The chain employs TRBV29-1 and TRBJ2-1; 11 bases are shared with TRBD2. CDR3 length equals 17 residues. Germline-derived CDR1 and CDR2 are SQVTM and ANQGSEA. J gave up 6 bases and V 4 bases, and 14 bases lay outside the gene matches. The CDR3 spells CSVGLRWVLAGGNEQFF. The CDR3 DNA is TGCAGCGTTGGATTGCGGTGGGTCCTAGCGGGAGGCAATGAGCAGTTCTTC.